The following is a TCR beta chain sequence with its context. This clonotype was recorded a few times. Its antigen remains undetermined. No much larger clone exists at a distance of one base, and base qualities are not known. The record originates from a study of identical twins listed by TCRdb under 2016. Regarding the study in general: To test whether fetal clonotypes persist, this study deep-sequenced TCR alpha and beta repertoires from monozygotic twins, from unrelated adults of various ages, and from cord blood. To rule out contamination, replicate twin experiments were performed at different times with different library preparation protocols.

The research as a whole found: Compared with coincidental sharing between unrelated individuals, out-of-frame TCR alpha sequences shared between twins had an excess of sequences with low generation probability. Because the same donors could not be followed over many years, the conclusions depended on cross-sectional statistical analysis. Out-of-frame TCR alpha sharing in monozygotic twins was systematically underestimated by recombination models, whereas sharing between unrelated individuals was in agreement with the recombination models. Fewer insertions were carried by abundant cord blood beta clonotypes; a weaker similar trend was observed in young adult naive repertoires, while no such trend was observed in memory repertoires. Excess twin sharing in beta out-of-frame sequences was weaker because fewer shared sequences lowered the signal-to-noise ratio. Zero-insertion analyses could be partly confounded by invariant T cells such as MAIT and iNKT, though diverse VJ usage argued against such confounding for most clonotypes.

Library construction relied on 5' RACE. TCRdb names Illumina HiSeq 2000 as the instrument used. Template switching introduced a universal primer binding site; the final cDNA contained a unique molecular identifier, enabling accurate counting of TCR cDNA molecules. First-strand cDNA for TCR alpha and beta chains was synthesized from specific primers in the conserved constant-segment region. To control for contamination, every cDNA library carried two barcodes: a SMART-Mk sample barcode plus Illumina barcodes. TruSeq adapter sequences and Illumina sample barcodes were added in two successive PCR steps. The TCR alpha and beta cDNA libraries were sequenced on the Illumina HiSeq platform using custom primers. Regarding the original processing steps: Raw reads were processed with MiGEC to extract unique molecular identifiers, and MiXCR was used to determine CDR3 positions. Recombination models were inferred per individual with the repgenHMM and IGoR tools using an EM algorithm. The analysis of shared clonotypes was done with the tcR package in R, with sharing normalized by the product of cloneset sizes. Out-of-frame nonproductive sequences were analyzed to study raw recombination free of thymic and clonal selection effects. The raw public data were reprocessed by TCRdb itself: fastp quality trimming at Q25, MiXCR clonotype calling, in-frame beta chains only. Every distinct CDR3 protein forms one entry, paired with its most common genes and DNA. These V and J calls derive from TCRdb rather than the authors' analysis. This sample lists under 500,000 distinct CDR3 sequences; over 11% were detected once. The ten largest clones capture 0.95% to 1% of the sample.

All donors were healthy Caucasians. The twin cohort consisted of three pairs of female monozygotic twins, all aged 18 to 29 years. Positive isolation kits from Invitrogen were used to isolate the CD4+ and CD8+ T cell populations. This sample was also put to use in a study of yellow fever vaccine responses in identical twins. The second study's paper adds: The T cell response to vaccination in identical twins was reported by the authors to appear partly convergent and partly personalized. Focusing on identical twins, the study followed the T cell clones that responded to the vaccine, and did so with precision.

Input material: CD4+ T cells sorted from blood. The sequence was obtained from a woman between 18 and 30 years old in good health.

The nucleotides are TGTGCCTGGAGTGTACCCCGGGGCCCGAACATTCAGTACTTC. It specifies CAWSVPRGPNIQYF. Rearrangement joined TRBV30 to TRBJ2-4; the D region may be TRBD1 or TRBD2, each matching 5 bases equally. V is clipped by 0 bases and J by 7 bases, and the sequence between their germline boundaries is 13 bases long. The germline V gene (reference sequence) sets CDR1 to GTSNPN and CDR2 to SVGIG. There are 14 amino acids in the CDR3, from cysteine to phenylalanine inclusive. Only CDR3 DNA remains: 42 bases, in frame from the first base. The reference TRBV30 and TRBJ2-4 proteins fill in what lies around the CDR3, so the full variable domain reads SQTIHQWPATLVQPVGSPLSLECTVEGTSNPNLYWYRQAAGRGLQLLFYSVGIGQISSEVPQNLSASRPQDRQFILSSKKLLLSDSGFYLCAWSVPRGPNIQYFGAGTRLSVL.